This is a list of T cell receptor beta chains from one sample in a study of blood T cells in healthy people across ages. TCRdb ran MiXCR on the 5' RACE reads and lists one entry per CDR3 protein. The profile shows some 670,000 distinct CDR3 sequences, over 40% of them singletons. Sequenced: blood. All receptors come from a woman older than 75 in good health. The CDR3 runs from the conserved cysteine through the conserved F or W. The D gene is left open where the match is weak. A clone size is listed for some rows: how often the clone was seen (once, few, many), or a class if it is expanded.

NA	TRBV20-1	TRBJ1-2	NA	TGCAGTGCAAACCCAGGACATGGGATTTCCTATGGCTACACCTTC	CSANPGHGISYGYTF
TRBD1	TRBV29-1	TRBJ2-7	NA	TGCAGCGTTAATGGACAGGGGGCTGACGAGCAGTACTTC	CSVNGQGADEQYF
TRBD2	TRBV24-1	TRBJ2-7	once	TGTGCCACCAGTGATTCTAGCGGGAATCCCTACGAGCAGTACTTC	CATSDSSGNPYEQYF
NA	TRBV7-2	TRBJ2-1	NA	TGTGCCAGCAGCGGAGTATGGGACAATGAGCAGTTCTTC	CASSGVWDNEQFF
TRBD2	TRBV2	TRBJ2-3	many	TGTGCCAGCAGGAAACTAGCGGGGCTCACAGATACGCAGTATTTT	CASRKLAGLTDTQYF
NA	TRBV7-8	TRBJ2-5	NA	TGTGTCAGCAGCTTAGGTATCCAAGAGACCCAGTACTTC	CVSSLGIQETQYF
TRBD2	TRBV7-6	TRBJ2-5	NA	TGTGCCAGCAGCCTGATCGGGACTACCCTACAAGAGACCCAGTACTTC	CASSLIGTTLQETQYF
NA	TRBV12-5	TRBJ2-1	NA	TGTGCTAGTGGCTCGGCGGGCTCCTACAATGAGCAGTTCTTC	CASGSAGSYNEQFF
NA	TRBV5-1	TRBJ2-5	few	TGCGCCAGCAGCTGGACGGCAGAATCCACCCAGTACTTC	CASSWTAESTQYF
NA	TRBV12-3/TRBV12-4	TRBJ1-1	few	TGTGCCAGCAGCGGCCTAACTGAAGCTTTCTTT	CASSGLTEAFF
TRBD2	TRBV15	TRBJ2-3	NA	TGTGCCACCAGCAGAGGCATAGCGGGGGACACAGATACGCAGTATTTT	CATSRGIAGDTDTQYF
NA	TRBV20-1	TRBJ2-7	NA	TGCAGTGGTAGTCGTAACTACGAGCAGTACTTC	CSGSRNYEQYF
NA	TRBV14	TRBJ1-1	few	TGTGCCAGCAGCCTACATCTAATGAACACTGAAGCTTTCTTT	CASSLHLMNTEAFF
TRBD1	TRBV27	TRBJ2-3	few	TGTGCCAGCAAACGGACAGGGTGGGATACGCAGTATTTT	CASKRTGWDTQYF
NA	TRBV7-2	TRBJ1-5	NA	TGTGCCAGCAGCTTGAAAGGGCAGGAACTCTGGCCCCAGCATTTT	CASSLKGQELWPQHF
NA	TRBV6-5	TRBJ2-7	many	TGTGCCAGCAGTGCTGCGGGACGTCGGTACGAGCAGTACTTC	CASSAAGRRYEQYF
TRBD1	TRBV11-2	TRBJ2-1	many	TGTGCCAGCACCCGGACAGGGACCTACAATGAGCAGTTCTTC	CASTRTGTYNEQFF
TRBD1	TRBV27	TRBJ1-1	few	TGTGCCAGCAGTTTATCGGACAGGCTGAACACTGAAGCTTTCTTT	CASSLSDRLNTEAFF
TRBD1	TRBV5-1	TRBJ2-2	few	TGCGCCAGCCGGACAGGGTTGAACACCGGGGAGCTGTTTTTT	CASRTGLNTGELFF
NA	TRBV5-1	TRBJ1-2	many	TGCGCCAGCAGCTTGGGGCCGGGTCTGGAGGATGGCTACACCTTC	CASSLGPGLEDGYTF
NA	TRBV7-3	TRBJ1-4	many	TGTGCCAGCAGCTTAAAACCGGCCCCTAATGAAAAACTGTTTTTT	CASSLKPAPNEKLFF
TRBD1	TRBV7-3	TRBJ2-7	NA	TGTGCCAGCAGCCTTACGGACAGGGCCTACGAGCAGTACTTC	CASSLTDRAYEQYF
TRBD1	TRBV28	TRBJ2-7	many	TGTGCCAGCACGGGGACAGTCTCCTACGAGCAGTACTTC	CASTGTVSYEQYF
TRBD2	TRBV15	TRBJ2-4	many	TGTGCCACCAGCAGAGAGGTGCGGCTAGCGGGGGTTGGGGTGGCCAAAAACATTCAGTACTTC	CATSREVRLAGVGVAKNIQYF
NA	TRBV5-1	TRBJ2-3	few	TGCGCCAGCAGCTTGGAAGGCTTCACAGATACGCAGTATTTT	CASSLEGFTDTQYF
TRBD1	TRBV10-3	TRBJ2-1	many	TGTGCCATCAGTGAGAGGGACAGCCGGTTGGTACAACACAATGAGCAGTTCTTC	CAISERDSRLVQHNEQFF
NA	TRBV12-3/TRBV12-4	TRBJ2-3	NA	TGTGCCAGCACCATGGGAATAGTGAGAGCAGATACGCAGTATTTT	CASTMGIVRADTQYF
NA	TRBV3-1	TRBJ1-3	NA	TGTGCCAGCAGCCAAACCTCTGGAAACACCATATATTTT	CASSQTSGNTIYF
NA	TRBV29-1	TRBJ2-7	many	TGCAGCGTTGAAGATCCCGGGGTCGAGCAGTACTTC	CSVEDPGVEQYF
NA	TRBV5-1	TRBJ2-2	NA	TGCGCCAGCAGCACTGGGGCAGGGCCTGGCGGGGAGCTGTTTTTT	CASSTGAGPGGELFF
NA	TRBV20-1	TRBJ1-2	NA	TGCAGTGCTAGAGATTGGACCCGGGACAACTATGGCTACACCTTC	CSARDWTRDNYGYTF
TRBD2	TRBV9	TRBJ2-5	once	TGTGCCAGCAGCGTAGGAAGCGGGGCTCACCAAGAGACCCAGTACTTC	CASSVGSGAHQETQYF
NA	TRBV29-1	TRBJ2-1	few	TGCAGCGTTGAATTGGGGGGATTGTCCTACAATGAGCAGTTCTTC	CSVELGGLSYNEQFF
NA	TRBV12-3/TRBV12-4	TRBJ2-1	NA	TGTGCCAGCAGTTTATCTCGTTTTGAGCAGTTCTTC	CASSLSRFEQFF
TRBD1	TRBV20-1	TRBJ2-4	NA	TGCAGTGTCGGACAGGGCGGGAACATTCAGTACTTC	CSVGQGGNIQYF
TRBD2	TRBV20-1	TRBJ2-3	NA	TGCAGTGCTAGAGCGGGGACTAGACCATCAGGAGATACGCAGTATTTT	CSARAGTRPSGDTQYF
TRBD2	TRBV9	TRBJ2-1	NA	TGTGCCAGCAGCGTAGGATCAGCGGGGTTGTCCTACAATGAGCAGTTCTTC	CASSVGSAGLSYNEQFF
TRBD2	TRBV20-1	TRBJ2-1	many	TGCAGTGCTAGTGCTGCGGCTAGCGGGAGCGATGAGCAGTTCTTC	CSASAAASGSDEQFF
NA	TRBV30	TRBJ1-1	NA	TGTGCCTGGAGTGTAGGAAGAAAGAACACTGAAGCTTTCTTT	CAWSVGRKNTEAFF
TRBD2	TRBV11-2	TRBJ2-1	many	TGTGCCAGCAGCTTGTTAGCGGGTAGCTCCTACAATGAGCAGTTCTTC	CASSLLAGSSYNEQFF
TRBD2	TRBV24-1	TRBJ2-1	NA	TGTGCCACCAGTGACCCGGGAAGCGGGAGGAACAATGAGCAGTTCTTC	CATSDPGSGRNNEQFF